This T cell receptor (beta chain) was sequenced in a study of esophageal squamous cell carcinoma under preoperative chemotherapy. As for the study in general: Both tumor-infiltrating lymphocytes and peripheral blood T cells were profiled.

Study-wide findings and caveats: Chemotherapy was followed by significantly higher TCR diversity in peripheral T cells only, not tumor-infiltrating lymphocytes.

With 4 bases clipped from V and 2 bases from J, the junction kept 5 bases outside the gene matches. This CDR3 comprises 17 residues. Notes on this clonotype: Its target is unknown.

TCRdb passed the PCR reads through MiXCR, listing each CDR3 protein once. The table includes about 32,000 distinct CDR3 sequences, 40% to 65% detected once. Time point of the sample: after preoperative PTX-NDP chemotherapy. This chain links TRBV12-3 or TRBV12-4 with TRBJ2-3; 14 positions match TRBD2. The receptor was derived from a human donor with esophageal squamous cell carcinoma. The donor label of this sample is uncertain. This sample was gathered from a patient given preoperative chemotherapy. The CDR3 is CASSSGLAGGATDTQYF. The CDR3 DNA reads TGTGCCAGCAGTTCCGGACTAGCGGGAGGTGCCACAGATACGCAGTATTTT.